This is a list of T cell receptor beta chains from one sample in a study of Ad26.COV2.S vaccination and SARS-CoV-2 variants. Clones were sequenced by immunoSEQ multiplex PCR, and TCRdb holds only the in-frame ones, with some missing. The sample records 300,000 to 400,000 clones, under 90% being singletons. Source: peripheral blood, taken in a trial of Ad26.COV2.S vaccine versus placebo. Every receptor here comes from a person aged 18-60 years who received the Ad26.COV2.S COVID-19 vaccine or a placebo. The CDR3 runs from the conserved cysteine through the conserved F or W. Each record gives: V gene, D gene, J gene, clone size, CDR3 DNA, CDR3 protein. The D gene is left open where the match is weak. Rows give clone size only sometimes, using once, few, many, or a class for an expanded clone.

V gene: TRBV28; D gene: NA; J gene: TRBJ1-2; clone size: NA; CDR3 DNA: TGTGCCAGCAGTTCCCCAGGCAGGGACTATGGCTACACCTTC; CDR3 protein: CASSSPGRDYGYTF
V gene: TRBV6-5; D gene: TRBD1; J gene: TRBJ1-1; clone size: NA; CDR3 DNA: TGTGCCAGCAGGTACCTCACAGGGGTCGGCACTGAAGCTTTCTTT; CDR3 protein: CASRYLTGVGTEAFF
V gene: TRBV7-2; D gene: NA; J gene: TRBJ1-2; clone size: NA; CDR3 DNA: TGTGCCAGCAGCTTAGTCGTGGCAGACTATGGCTACACCTTC; CDR3 protein: CASSLVVADYGYTF
V gene: TRBV7-9; D gene: NA; J gene: TRBJ2-7; clone size: NA; CDR3 DNA: TGTGCCAGCAGCTTGACAGGCTACGAGCAGTACTTC; CDR3 protein: CASSLTGYEQYF
V gene: TRBV7-2; D gene: TRBD1; J gene: TRBJ1-1; clone size: NA; CDR3 DNA: TGTGCCAGCAGCTCTATAGTATCCGGACAGGACGCTTTCTTT; CDR3 protein: CASSSIVSGQDAFF
V gene: TRBV5-4; D gene: TRBD2; J gene: TRBJ2-1; clone size: NA; CDR3 DNA: TGTGCCAGCAGCTGCACCCAAACTAGCGTCCCCTCCTACAATGAGCAGTTCTTC; CDR3 protein: CASSCTQTSVPSYNEQFF
V gene: TRBV7-9; D gene: TRBD1; J gene: TRBJ1-2; clone size: NA; CDR3 DNA: TGTGCCAGCAGCCCGGGACAGGGGGATCACGGCTACACCTTC; CDR3 protein: CASSPGQGDHGYTF
V gene: TRBV5-4; D gene: NA; J gene: TRBJ2-3; clone size: NA; CDR3 DNA: TGTGCCAGCAGCTTTCAGGGCACAGATACGCAGTATTTT; CDR3 protein: CASSFQGTDTQYF
V gene: TRBV2; D gene: TRBD1; J gene: TRBJ2-1; clone size: once; CDR3 DNA: TGTGCCAGCGGCGTTCTCAGGACAGGGACTTTGAGGAATGAGCAGTTCTTC; CDR3 protein: CASGVLRTGTLRNEQFF
V gene: TRBV18; D gene: TRBD1; J gene: TRBJ1-4; clone size: NA; CDR3 DNA: TGTGCCAGCTCCCCAGACAGGGCTGCAACTAATGAAAAACTGTTTTTT; CDR3 protein: CASSPDRAATNEKLFF
V gene: TRBV19; D gene: TRBD1; J gene: TRBJ1-2; clone size: few; CDR3 DNA: TGTGCCAGTACCTCACAGGGGAGTTACCATGGCTACACCTTC; CDR3 protein: CASTSQGSYHGYTF
V gene: TRBV7-2; D gene: TRBD1; J gene: TRBJ2-7; clone size: NA; CDR3 DNA: TGTGCCAGCATCCCTGACAGGGGGCTTCCCTACGAGCAGTACTTC; CDR3 protein: CASIPDRGLPYEQYF
V gene: TRBV7-8; D gene: TRBD1; J gene: TRBJ1-2; clone size: NA; CDR3 DNA: TGTGCCAGCAGCTTAGCCGGGGGACAGCCCAACTATGGCTACACCTTC; CDR3 protein: CASSLAGGQPNYGYTF
V gene: TRBV7-2; D gene: NA; J gene: TRBJ1-5; clone size: NA; CDR3 DNA: TGTGCCAGCAGCTTACAAAATCAGCCCCAGCATTTT; CDR3 protein: CASSLQNQPQHF
V gene: TRBV7-9; D gene: NA; J gene: TRBJ2-1; clone size: NA; CDR3 DNA: TGTGCCAGCAGCTCTCGAGGGGTCTCCTACAATGAGCAGTTCTTC; CDR3 protein: CASSSRGVSYNEQFF
V gene: TRBV7-8; D gene: TRBD2; J gene: TRBJ2-7; clone size: NA; CDR3 DNA: TGTGCCAGCAGCCCGAGGACTAGTCCCTCCTACGAGCAGTACTTC; CDR3 protein: CASSPRTSPSYEQYF
V gene: TRBV9; D gene: TRBD1; J gene: TRBJ1-1; clone size: NA; CDR3 DNA: TGTGCCAGCAGCGGGGGGTACCGGGACAGAGACTTGAACACTGAAGCTTTCTTT; CDR3 protein: CASSGGYRDRDLNTEAFF
V gene: TRBV9; D gene: NA; J gene: TRBJ1-1; clone size: NA; CDR3 DNA: TGTGCCAGCAGCCGTGTCGGACAGTTGAACACTGAAGCTTTCTTT; CDR3 protein: CASSRVGQLNTEAFF
V gene: TRBV4-1; D gene: NA; J gene: TRBJ2-7; clone size: NA; CDR3 DNA: TGCGCCAGCAGCCACGGGGACGGTTCCTACGAGCAGTACTTC; CDR3 protein: CASSHGDGSYEQYF
V gene: TRBV19; D gene: NA; J gene: TRBJ1-5; clone size: NA; CDR3 DNA: TGTGCCAGTAGCGAACAGGGAGTAGGTCAGCCCCAGCATTTT; CDR3 protein: CASSEQGVGQPQHF
V gene: TRBV5-1; D gene: NA; J gene: TRBJ1-2; clone size: NA; CDR3 DNA: TGCGCCAGCAGCTTGTATGATGGAGGGTTTGGCTACACCTTC; CDR3 protein: CASSLYDGGFGYTF
V gene: TRBV27; D gene: TRBD2; J gene: TRBJ2-2; clone size: NA; CDR3 DNA: TGTGCCAGCAGCGGAATTGCGGGAGCGGTCACCGGGGAGCTGTTTTTT; CDR3 protein: CASSGIAGAVTGELFF
V gene: TRBV30; D gene: NA; J gene: TRBJ1-1; clone size: NA; CDR3 DNA: TGTGCCTGGAAGTTGAGGGTAGTTGGAACTGAAGCTTTCTTT; CDR3 protein: CAWKLRVVGTEAFF
V gene: TRBV3-1/TRBV3-2; D gene: NA; J gene: TRBJ1-6; clone size: NA; CDR3 DNA: TGTGCCAGCAGCCAAGATTGGAAAGGGATTTCACCCCTCCACTTT; CDR3 protein: CASSQDWKGISPLHF
V gene: TRBV27; D gene: NA; J gene: TRBJ2-5; clone size: NA; CDR3 DNA: TGTGCCAGCAGTTTTTTGGGAGTAGGACAAGAGACCCAGTACTTC; CDR3 protein: CASSFLGVGQETQYF
V gene: TRBV24-1; D gene: TRBD2; J gene: TRBJ2-1; clone size: NA; CDR3 DNA: TGTGCCACCAGTGACAACTCCGGACTAGGTCTGGATGAGCAGTTCTTC; CDR3 protein: CATSDNSGLGLDEQFF
V gene: TRBV25-1; D gene: NA; J gene: TRBJ2-2; clone size: NA; CDR3 DNA: TGTGCCAGCAGTGACGAGGAGAGAGGAGCGCACACCGGGGAGCTGTTTTTT; CDR3 protein: CASSDEERGAHTGELFF
V gene: TRBV7-2; D gene: NA; J gene: TRBJ1-2; clone size: once; CDR3 DNA: TGTGCCAGCAGCCAGTCAGGGGCTTCTGTCGGCTACACCTTC; CDR3 protein: CASSQSGASVGYTF
V gene: TRBV27; D gene: TRBD1; J gene: TRBJ2-7; clone size: NA; CDR3 DNA: TGTGCCAGCAGCGGACAGGAGAGCTCCTACGAGCAGTACTTC; CDR3 protein: CASSGQESSYEQYF
V gene: TRBV25-1; D gene: NA; J gene: TRBJ1-2; clone size: NA; CDR3 DNA: TGTGCCAGCAGTGAAGGTATTTTGACGGGATATGGCTACACCTTC; CDR3 protein: CASSEGILTGYGYTF
V gene: TRBV2; D gene: TRBD1; J gene: TRBJ2-5; clone size: NA; CDR3 DNA: TGTGCCAGCAGTTTACAGGGGGTCAATCAAGAGACCCAGTACTTC; CDR3 protein: CASSLQGVNQETQYF
V gene: TRBV29-1; D gene: NA; J gene: TRBJ1-1; clone size: once; CDR3 DNA: TGCAGCGGGGGGCGACAGACGAACACTGAAGCTTTCTTT; CDR3 protein: CSGGRQTNTEAFF
V gene: TRBV5-4; D gene: NA; J gene: TRBJ1-5; clone size: few; CDR3 DNA: TGTGCCAGCAGCTTGGGAGGTGCCAATCAGCCCCAGCATTTT; CDR3 protein: CASSLGGANQPQHF
V gene: TRBV27; D gene: NA; J gene: TRBJ2-7; clone size: NA; CDR3 DNA: TGTGCCAGCAGTTTGGGCAGGGCCTACGAGCAGTACTTC; CDR3 protein: CASSLGRAYEQYF
V gene: TRBV6-1; D gene: NA; J gene: TRBJ1-2; clone size: NA; CDR3 DNA: TGTGCCAGCAGTGAAGGGACAGCTCTCTATGGCTACACCTTC; CDR3 protein: CASSEGTALYGYTF
V gene: TRBV7-9; D gene: NA; J gene: TRBJ1-1; clone size: NA; CDR3 DNA: TGTGCCAGCAGCTCCCCGACTATCAGGGGCACTGAAGCTTTCTTT; CDR3 protein: CASSSPTIRGTEAFF
V gene: TRBV12-3/TRBV12-4; D gene: NA; J gene: TRBJ1-2; clone size: NA; CDR3 DNA: TGTGCCAGCAGCCCCGACAGAAACTATGGCTACACCTTC; CDR3 protein: CASSPDRNYGYTF
V gene: TRBV7-2; D gene: TRBD2; J gene: TRBJ2-2; clone size: NA; CDR3 DNA: TGTGCCAGCAGCCCCTCGGGGGGGGCGGGAGCATTAACCGGGGAGCTGTTTTTT; CDR3 protein: CASSPSGGAGALTGELFF
V gene: TRBV5-1; D gene: NA; J gene: TRBJ1-2; clone size: NA; CDR3 DNA: TGCGCCAGCAGGGAGGCTACCGCTGGGTATGGCTACACCTTC; CDR3 protein: CASREATAGYGYTF
V gene: TRBV6-5; D gene: TRBD1; J gene: TRBJ2-5; clone size: NA; CDR3 DNA: TGTGCCAGCAGTTATTCAGGGGGCCGGGAGACCCAGTACTTC; CDR3 protein: CASSYSGGRETQYF
V gene: TRBV7-9; D gene: NA; J gene: TRBJ1-2; clone size: once; CDR3 DNA: TGTGCCAGCAGCTTCGCAAGGGGAGCTAACTATGGCTACACCTTC; CDR3 protein: CASSFARGANYGYTF
V gene: TRBV7-2; D gene: NA; J gene: TRBJ2-5; clone size: once; CDR3 DNA: TGTGCCAGCAGCTTAGGGGCGGGGGCCCAAGAGACCCAGTACTTC; CDR3 protein: CASSLGAGAQETQYF
V gene: TRBV4-3; D gene: NA; J gene: TRBJ1-2; clone size: NA; CDR3 DNA: TGCGCCAGCAGCCAGGATGTGGGCCCCGGAATCTATGGCTACACCTTC; CDR3 protein: CASSQDVGPGIYGYTF
V gene: TRBV19; D gene: NA; J gene: TRBJ1-1; clone size: NA; CDR3 DNA: TGTGCCAGTACCGAAGGGGGAAGGGTCACTGAAGCTTTCTTT; CDR3 protein: CASTEGGRVTEAFF
V gene: TRBV5-1; D gene: NA; J gene: TRBJ2-7; clone size: NA; CDR3 DNA: TGCGCCAGCAGCTTGGAAAGTCTCTACGAGCAGTACTTC; CDR3 protein: CASSLESLYEQYF
V gene: TRBV10-3; D gene: NA; J gene: TRBJ1-5; clone size: NA; CDR3 DNA: TGTGCCATCAGTCGGGGATATCAGCCCCAGCATTTT; CDR3 protein: CAISRGYQPQHF
V gene: TRBV27; D gene: NA; J gene: TRBJ1-1; clone size: NA; CDR3 DNA: TGTGCCAGCAGTCCCTCCCTTGGTGAAGCTTTCTTT; CDR3 protein: CASSPSLGEAFF
V gene: TRBV24-1; D gene: TRBD2; J gene: TRBJ2-1; clone size: NA; CDR3 DNA: TGTGCCACCAGTGACTCCGATATAGCGGGAGGAAACAATGAGCAGTTCTTC; CDR3 protein: CATSDSDIAGGNNEQFF
V gene: TRBV12-5; D gene: TRBD1; J gene: TRBJ2-4; clone size: NA; CDR3 DNA: TGTGCTAGTGGTTCCCACCCCGGGACAGAGGCGGCCAAAAACATTCAGTACTTC; CDR3 protein: CASGSHPGTEAAKNIQYF
V gene: TRBV18; D gene: NA; J gene: TRBJ2-5; clone size: NA; CDR3 DNA: TGTGCCACCCGGGGGGAGACCCAGTACTTC; CDR3 protein: CATRGETQYF
V gene: TRBV19; D gene: NA; J gene: TRBJ1-1; clone size: NA; CDR3 DNA: TGTGCCAGTAGTATACTCTCCGGTAATGAAGCTTTCTTT; CDR3 protein: CASSILSGNEAFF
V gene: TRBV7-2; D gene: NA; J gene: TRBJ2-5; clone size: NA; CDR3 DNA: TGTGCCAGCAGCCTACGCCTCCAAGAGACCCAGTACTTC; CDR3 protein: CASSLRLQETQYF
V gene: TRBV2; D gene: NA; J gene: TRBJ2-3; clone size: NA; CDR3 DNA: TGTGCCAGCAGTGATTCCTTTCTGGGCACAGATACGCAGTATTTT; CDR3 protein: CASSDSFLGTDTQYF
V gene: TRBV5-1; D gene: NA; J gene: TRBJ2-5; clone size: NA; CDR3 DNA: TGCGCCAGCAGCTTGGGAATGGAGACCCAGTACTTC; CDR3 protein: CASSLGMETQYF
V gene: TRBV3-1/TRBV3-2; D gene: TRBD1; J gene: TRBJ2-3; clone size: NA; CDR3 DNA: TGTGCCAGCAGCCCCTTCGGACAGGCGACCACAGATACGCAGTATTTT; CDR3 protein: CASSPFGQATTDTQYF
V gene: TRBV29-1; D gene: NA; J gene: TRBJ1-1; clone size: once; CDR3 DNA: TGCAGCGTTGAAGTCATAGGCAGGGCTACTGAAGCTTTCTTT; CDR3 protein: CSVEVIGRATEAFF
V gene: TRBV7-2; D gene: NA; J gene: TRBJ1-1; clone size: NA; CDR3 DNA: TGTGCCAGCAGCTTAAGACAGAGGGACACTGAAGCTTTCTTT; CDR3 protein: CASSLRQRDTEAFF
V gene: TRBV5-6; D gene: NA; J gene: TRBJ2-3; clone size: NA; CDR3 DNA: TGTGCCAGCAGGGTGGATATGATGTCAGATACGCAGTATTTT; CDR3 protein: CASRVDMMSDTQYF
V gene: TRBV19; D gene: NA; J gene: TRBJ1-1; clone size: NA; CDR3 DNA: TGTGCCAGTAGTACTCGAGTCGCAGGGTTTCACACTGAAGCTTTCTTT; CDR3 protein: CASSTRVAGFHTEAFF
V gene: TRBV7-9; D gene: TRBD2; J gene: TRBJ2-1; clone size: NA; CDR3 DNA: TGTGCCAGCAGCTTACCGGGGGGAGGTCAAAATGAGCAGTTCTTC; CDR3 protein: CASSLPGGGQNEQFF